The 17 T cell receptor beta chains below were found in one sample sequenced in a study of T cells in Graves' hyperthyroidism and ophthalmopathy. RNA transcripts yielded amplified TCR beta CDR3 regions. First-round RT-PCR targeting the TCR CDR3 was performed with the HTBI primer set. TCRdb re-analysed the multiplex PCR reads in MiXCR, keeping a single row per CDR3 protein. The data contain about 380,000 distinct CDR3 sequences, approximately 18% of them singletons. The sample taken for sequencing was blood. The source of these receptors is a man aged 18 to 29 with Graves' ophthalmopathy.

The chain carries TRBV6-1 and TRBJ1-1; possible D gene TRBD1, 6 bases. With 6 bases removed from V and 3 bases from J, the gap between germline ends came to 14 bases. The CDR3 is made up of 14 amino acids. Germline CDR1 reads MNHNS; CDR2 reads SASEGT. The CDR3 loop is CASRHRAGDTEAFF. CDR3 bases: TGTGCCAGCAGACACAGGGCCGGTGACACTGAAGCTTTCTTT.

In its sample, this clonotype was seen a few times. The V gene is TRBV20-1, the J gene TRBJ2-7; no clear D. CDR3 length equals 13 residues. The germline CDR1 and CDR2 sequences are DFQATT and SNEGSKA (reference sequence). The germline V and J ends were trimmed by 5 bases and 4 bases, with 15 bases remaining between them. As DNA, the CDR3 is TGCAGTGCTGCGTTTGTCCTGACTTACGAGCAGTACTTC. It codes for CSAAFVLTYEQYF.

This clonotype showed up just a few times. The V call is TRBV27, the J call TRBJ1-6, with 7 bases aligning to TRBD1. The CDR3 is 20 residues long. V dropped 4 bases and J dropped 2; count of bases not matched to a gene: 17. Germline lookup yields CDR1 MNHEY and CDR2 SMNVEV (reference sequence). The CDR3 spells CASSSTGFFFFFTYNSPLHF. The CDR3 DNA sequence: TGTGCCAGCAGTTCGACAGGGTTTTTTTTTTTTTTCACCTATAATTCACCCCTCCACTTT.

This clonotype appeared a single time. This chain links TRBV20-1 with TRBJ1-2; D may be TRBD1 (5 bases). The CDR3 is 20 residues long. Trimming pared 0 bases from V and 4 bases from J, leaving 30 bases between. Germline CDR1 and CDR2: DFQATT and SNEGSKA (reference sequence). The CDR3 DNA reads as TGCAGTGCTAGAGATGAAGGTGGGGCGGCAGGGTGGGGCCGGGGCTATGGCTACACCTTC. It yields the protein CSARDEGGAAGWGRGYGYTF.

With regard to this clonotype: A much larger clonotype is one base distant, so this may be a read error. The rearrangement uses TRBV18 and TRBJ2-5; D possibly corresponds to TRBD2 (6 bases). The CDR3 runs to 14 residues. Germline values: CDR1 KGHSH, CDR2 LQKENI. In DNA, the CDR3 is TGTGCCGGCTCACCAAGGGGAGCGGGTGAGACCCAGTACTTC. Protein product: CAGSPRGAGETQYF. The variable domain in full, with the rest retrieved from reference TRBV18 and TRBJ2-5, is NAGVMQNPRHLVRRRGQEARLRCSPMKGHSHVYWYRQLPEEGLKFMVYLQKENIIDESGMPKERFSAEFPKEGPSILRIQQVVRGDSAAYFCAGSPRGAGETQYFGPGTRLLVL.

The CDR3: CATGTSGADEQYF. The CDR3, as DNA: TGTGCCACCGGGACTAGCGGGGCCGATGAGCAGTACTTC. The chain carries TRBV6-1 and TRBJ2-7, with 13 nucleotides matching TRBD2. Germline-derived CDR1 and CDR2 are MNHNS and SASEGT. The ends lost 10 bases at V and 7 bases at J; junction bases unmatched: 7. This CDR3 is 13 amino acids long.

The chain has TRBV9 and TRBJ2-7, with TRBD2 matching 9 bases. The junction had 10 bases not matched to a gene; V was cut back by 7 bases and J by 2 bases. The CDR3 is made up of 15 amino acids. Per germline, CDR1 SGDLS and CDR2 YYNGEE. The CDR3 DNA follows: TGTGCCAGCGGGAGGGCCAGCGGGGGGACCTACGAGCAGTACTTC. Its translation: CASGRASGGTYEQYF. Variable domain in full (rest from reference TRBV9 and TRBJ2-7): DSGVTQTPKHLITATGQRVTLRCSPRSGDLSVYWYQQSLDQGLQFLIQYYNGEERAKGNILERFSAQQFPDLHSELNLSSLELGDSALYFCASGRASGGTYEQYFGPGTRLTVT.

V is TRBV9 and J is TRBJ1-6; D is unresolved. The CDR3 length is 15 residues. Per the germline V gene, CDR1 is SGDLS and CDR2 is YYNGEE. V gave up 4 bases and J gave up 7 bases, with 15 bases separating them. The CDR3 reads CASSLGFLGNSPLHF. CDR3 nucleotide sequence: TGTGCCAGCAGCCTAGGGTTTCTGGGGAATTCACCCCTCCACTTT.

The rearrangement uses TRBV11-3 and TRBJ1-1, with 7 bases fitting TRBD1. Trimming removed 5 bases from V and 3 bases from J; junction bases left unmatched: 9. Germline V gene sequence: CDR1 SGHNT, CDR2 YENEEA. The CDR3 covers 15 residues. CDR3 coding DNA: TGTGCCAGCAGCCCAACAGGGGCGGGGGACACTGAAGCTTTCTTT. Residues: CASSPTGAGDTEAFF.

The genes are TRBV6-2 or TRBV6-3 and TRBJ2-1; D possibly corresponds to TRBD2 (6 bases). The CDR3 is 9 residues long. Germline V gene data show CDR1 as MNHEY and CDR2 as SVGEGT. The V end was cut by 8 bases, the J end by 11 bases, with 7 bases between. CDR3 sequence reads: CASGLKQFF. CDR3 DNA sequence: TGTGCCAGCGGACTAAAGCAGTTCTTC.

This clonotype was seen repeatedly, ten times or more. The chain joins TRBV18 to TRBJ2-2; no definite D call. The CDR3 has 13 residues. Germline V gene lookup returns CDR1 KGHSH and CDR2 LQKENI. Trimming removed 3 bases from V and 5 bases from J, with 7 bases in between. The CDR3 sequence is CASSPWPTGELFF. Written as DNA, the CDR3 is TGTGCCAGCTCACCGTGGCCTACCGGGGAGCTGTTTTTT. The full variable domain, in which reference TRBV18 and TRBJ2-2 provide the parts outside the CDR3, is NAGVMQNPRHLVRRRGQEARLRCSPMKGHSHVYWYRQLPEEGLKFMVYLQKENIIDESGMPKERFSAEFPKEGPSILRIQQVVRGDSAAYFCASSPWPTGELFFGEGSRLTVL.

This clonotype was found many times. The chain couples TRBV3-1 to TRBJ2-3, with D possibly being TRBD2 (7 bases). This CDR3 region has 16 residues. From germline, CDR1 is LGHDT and CDR2 YNNKEL (reference sequence). V lost 4 bases and J 3 bases, leaving 17 bases between the germline ends. The CDR3 sequence: CASSPPPGGWTDTQYF. As DNA, the CDR3 is TGTGCCAGCAGCCCTCCCCCGGGGGGCTGGACAGATACGCAGTATTTT.

There are a few counts of this clonotype. The chain links TRBV6-1 to TRBJ2-5, with D possibly matching TRBD2 (7 bases). The germline V gene has CDR1 MNHNS and CDR2 SASEGT. The CDR3 length is 16 residues. Trimming removed 2 bases at V and 1 base at J, with 14 bases between. The CDR3 DNA is TGTGCCAGCAGTGAAACTGGCGGGGGCTCCCAAGAGACCCAGTACTTC. Protein sequence: CASSETGGGSQETQYF.

The rearrangement joins TRBV29-1 to TRBJ1-1; 9 bases match TRBD1. The CDR3 consists of 13 residues. Germline assignment: CDR1 SQVTM and CDR2 ANQGSEA. Trimming took 5 bases from V and 7 from J; bases not matched to a gene: 8. CDR3 residues: CSVKPGQGREAFF. The CDR3 nucleotides are TGCAGCGTTAAACCGGGACAGGGACGTGAAGCTTTCTTT.

The V and J genes are TRBV6-1 and TRBJ2-1, with D perhaps matching TRBD1 (6 bases). V was cut by 3 bases and J by 10 bases, with 13 bases left in between. The germline V gene encodes CDR1 MNHNS and CDR2 SASEGT. The CDR3 consists of 13 residues. CDR3 sequence (DNA): TGTGCCAGCAGTGAGTCTAGGGGGTTAGAGCAGTTCTTC. Translating gives CASSESRGLEQFF.

The chain combines TRBV9 with TRBJ1-2, with TRBD1 as a possible D gene (6 bases). The CDR3 is 14 amino acids. The V end was cut by 3 bases, the J end by 6 bases, with 15 bases between. Germline lookup yields CDR1 SGDLS and CDR2 YYNGEE. The DNA of the CDR3 is TGTGCCAGCAGCGCCCTAGGGGGTTTGGATGGCTACACCTTC. It translates to CASSALGGLDGYTF.

The gene calls are TRBV6-1 and TRBJ1-1; TRBD1 might be the D (5 bases). Germline V gene data show CDR1 as MNHNS and CDR2 as SASEGT. Trimming took 5 bases from V and 4 from J, leaving 20 bases between them. The CDR3 loop spans 16 amino acids. The CDR3 coding sequence is TGTGCCAGCAGTCCCGGGGACCACCTCGGCGGCACTGAAGCTTTCTTT. It specifies CASSPGDHLGGTEAFF.